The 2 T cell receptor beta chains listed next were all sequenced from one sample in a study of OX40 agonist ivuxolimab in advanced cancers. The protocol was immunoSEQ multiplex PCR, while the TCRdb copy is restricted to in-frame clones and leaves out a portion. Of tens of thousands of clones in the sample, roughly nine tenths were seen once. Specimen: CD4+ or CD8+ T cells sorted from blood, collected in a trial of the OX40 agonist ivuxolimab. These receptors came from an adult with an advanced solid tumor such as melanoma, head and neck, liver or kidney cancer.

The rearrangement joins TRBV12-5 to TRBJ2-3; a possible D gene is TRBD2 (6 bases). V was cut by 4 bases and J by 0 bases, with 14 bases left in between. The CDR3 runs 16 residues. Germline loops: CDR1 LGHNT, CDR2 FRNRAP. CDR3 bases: TGTGCTAGTGGTTCCAACCCCAGCGGGAGCACAGATACGCAGTATTTT. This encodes CASGSNPSGSTDTQYF. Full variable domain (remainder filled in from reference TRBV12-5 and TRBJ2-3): DARVTQTPRHKVTEMGQEVTMRCQPILGHNTVFWYRQTMMQGLELLAYFRNRAPLDDSGMPKDRFSAEMPDATLATLKIQPSEPRDSAVYFCASGSNPSGSTDTQYFGPGTRLTVL.

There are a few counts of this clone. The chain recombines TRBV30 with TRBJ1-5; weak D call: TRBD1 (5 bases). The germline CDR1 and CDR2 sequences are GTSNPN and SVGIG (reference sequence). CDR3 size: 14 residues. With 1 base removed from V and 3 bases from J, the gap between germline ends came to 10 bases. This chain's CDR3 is CAWSGTHLNQPQHF. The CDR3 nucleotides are TGTGCCTGGAGTGGGACACACCTCAATCAGCCCCAGCATTTT.